The rows below give T cell receptor beta chains drawn from one sample of a study of T-cell reconstitution after alpha-beta-depleted transplantation in children. TCRdb re-derived calls from the PCR reads in MiXCR, one entry per CDR3 protein. Among fewer than 250,000 distinct CDR3 sequences listed, 17% were seen once. This specimen consisted of PBMCs, mostly from graft donor cells, obtained 360 days after TCRalphabeta/CD19-depleted stem cell transplant. Receptor source: a male patient between 2 and 10 years old who had a stem cell transplant for acute lymphoblastic leukemia, so the T cells may come from the graft donor. Both conserved end residues are part of each CDR3. Fields, in order: V gene, clone size, D gene, J gene, CDR3 DNA, CDR3 protein. A D gene is named only where the DNA matches it firmly. Expanded clones are given a class, and other clones once, few, many or no size at all.

V gene: TRBV3-1; clone size: few; D gene: .; J gene: TRBJ2-5; CDR3 DNA: TGTGCCAGCAGCCAAGTAGTTGGGGGGGAGACCCAGTACTTC; CDR3 protein: CASSQVVGGETQYF
V gene: TRBV7-2; clone size: many; D gene: TRBD2; J gene: TRBJ2-3; CDR3 DNA: TGTGCCAGCAGCCTAGCGGGGGGATTCACAGATACGCAGTATTTT; CDR3 protein: CASSLAGGFTDTQYF
V gene: TRBV20-1; clone size: few; D gene: .; J gene: TRBJ2-3; CDR3 DNA: TGCAGTGCTAGAGGTGACCCCACAGATACGCAGTATTTT; CDR3 protein: CSARGDPTDTQYF
V gene: TRBV29-1; clone size: few; D gene: .; J gene: TRBJ2-2; CDR3 DNA: TGCAGCGTTGGTCCCGGGACCCACACCGGGGAGCTGTTTTTT; CDR3 protein: CSVGPGTHTGELFF
V gene: TRBV12-3/TRBV12-4; clone size: few; D gene: .; J gene: TRBJ1-6; CDR3 DNA: TGTGCCACCAGTGGGGGGGCTAATTCACCCCTCCACTTT; CDR3 protein: CATSGGANSPLHF
V gene: TRBV29-1; clone size: .; D gene: TRBD1; J gene: TRBJ1-2; CDR3 DNA: TGCAGCGTATTCGGGACAGGGGGCTGGAACTATGGCTACACCTTC; CDR3 protein: CSVFGTGGWNYGYTF
V gene: TRBV9; clone size: few; D gene: .; J gene: TRBJ1-4; CDR3 DNA: TGTGCCAGCAGCGTAACTCCGTGGACAAAACTGTTTTTT; CDR3 protein: CASSVTPWTKLFF
V gene: TRBV12-5; clone size: few; D gene: TRBD1; J gene: TRBJ1-2; CDR3 DNA: TGTGCTAGTGGTCCGGGACAGGGTGAGAACTATGGCTACACCTTC; CDR3 protein: CASGPGQGENYGYTF
V gene: TRBV20-1; clone size: few; D gene: .; J gene: TRBJ2-1; CDR3 DNA: TGCAGTGCTAAGAGACCAGGGGCGGGGAATGAGCAGTTCTTC; CDR3 protein: CSAKRPGAGNEQFF
V gene: TRBV30; clone size: .; D gene: .; J gene: TRBJ1-3; CDR3 DNA: TGTGCCTGGATACTAGCCAGGGGCGGAAACACCATATATTTT; CDR3 protein: CAWILARGGNTIYF
V gene: TRBV4-3; clone size: .; D gene: .; J gene: TRBJ2-5; CDR3 DNA: TGCGCCAGCAGCCAAGTTAAGGGAATTGGCCAAGAGACCCAGTACTTC; CDR3 protein: CASSQVKGIGQETQYF
V gene: TRBV7-2; clone size: few; D gene: TRBD2; J gene: TRBJ2-3; CDR3 DNA: TGTGCCAGCAGCTTAGAAGCGGGGGGAACTACAGATACGCAGTATTTT; CDR3 protein: CASSLEAGGTTDTQYF
V gene: TRBV9; clone size: .; D gene: TRBD2; J gene: TRBJ2-1; CDR3 DNA: TGTGCCAGCAGCGTAGTGGCCCGGACTAGCGGGGATAGAGAGCAGTTCTTC; CDR3 protein: CASSVVARTSGDREQFF
V gene: TRBV27; clone size: few; D gene: .; J gene: TRBJ2-7; CDR3 DNA: TGTGCCAGCAGGGATTCTCGGGGGGCGAGCTCCTACGAGCAGTACTTC; CDR3 protein: CASRDSRGASSYEQYF
V gene: TRBV3-1; clone size: few; D gene: TRBD2; J gene: TRBJ2-7; CDR3 DNA: TGTGCCAGCAGCCAATTCAGCGGGGGGGCCTCCTACGAGCAGTACTTC; CDR3 protein: CASSQFSGGASYEQYF
V gene: TRBV6-2/TRBV6-3; clone size: few; D gene: TRBD2; J gene: TRBJ2-1; CDR3 DNA: TGTGCCAGCAGTTCCCAACCTAGCGGGGAAACGAATGAGCAGTTCTTC; CDR3 protein: CASSSQPSGETNEQFF
V gene: TRBV3-1; clone size: .; D gene: .; J gene: TRBJ1-2; CDR3 DNA: TGTGCCAGCAGCCAAGGGCAGTATGGCTACACCTTC; CDR3 protein: CASSQGQYGYTF
V gene: TRBV27; clone size: many; D gene: .; J gene: TRBJ2-2; CDR3 DNA: TGTGCCAGCAGTTTTCGGCGCAGCAACACCGGGGAGCTGTTTTTT; CDR3 protein: CASSFRRSNTGELFF
V gene: TRBV7-2; clone size: few; D gene: .; J gene: TRBJ1-4; CDR3 DNA: TGTGCCAGCAGCTCCATACGGGGAAAAAGGGGCGAAAAACTGTTTTTT; CDR3 protein: CASSSIRGKRGEKLFF
V gene: TRBV7-2; clone size: few; D gene: .; J gene: TRBJ2-7; CDR3 DNA: TGTGCCAGCAGCTCGAGGGGGGCTAGCGGATCCTACGAGCAGTACTTC; CDR3 protein: CASSSRGASGSYEQYF
V gene: TRBV5-6; clone size: .; D gene: .; J gene: TRBJ1-2; CDR3 DNA: TGTGCCAGCAGCTTGGATGGGGCGCGGGGCTACACCTTC; CDR3 protein: CASSLDGARGYTF
V gene: TRBV7-9; clone size: few; D gene: .; J gene: TRBJ2-7; CDR3 DNA: TGTGCCAGCACCCCCCGCGGTATACTCACCTACGAGCAGTACTTC; CDR3 protein: CASTPRGILTYEQYF
V gene: TRBV7-2; clone size: few; D gene: TRBD1; J gene: TRBJ2-7; CDR3 DNA: TGTGCCAGCAGCCCTCGGACAGGGATCGACGAGCAGTACTTC; CDR3 protein: CASSPRTGIDEQYF
V gene: TRBV20-1; clone size: .; D gene: TRBD2; J gene: TRBJ2-2; CDR3 DNA: TGCAGTGCTAGTAGGACTAGCGGGGGTTCCGGCGAGCTGTTTTTT; CDR3 protein: CSASRTSGGSGELFF
V gene: TRBV5-1; clone size: few; D gene: .; J gene: TRBJ2-3; CDR3 DNA: TGCGCCAGCAGCCCAGGTTGGGGCTCAGGCACAGATACGCAGTATTTT; CDR3 protein: CASSPGWGSGTDTQYF
V gene: TRBV20-1; clone size: .; D gene: .; J gene: TRBJ2-7; CDR3 DNA: TGCAGTGCTAGACCTCCGGCCCTCTACGAGCAGTACTTC; CDR3 protein: CSARPPALYEQYF
V gene: TRBV28; clone size: .; D gene: .; J gene: TRBJ2-7; CDR3 DNA: TGTGCCAGCAGTTTAAGTAGTAACGGAAACTACGAGCAGTACTTC; CDR3 protein: CASSLSSNGNYEQYF
V gene: TRBV11-2; clone size: .; D gene: .; J gene: TRBJ2-3; CDR3 DNA: TGTGCCAGCAGCTTAGAAGGTTATACGCAGTATTTT; CDR3 protein: CASSLEGYTQYF
V gene: TRBV12-3/TRBV12-4; clone size: many; D gene: TRBD1; J gene: TRBJ2-7; CDR3 DNA: TGTGCCAGCAGCCCGGGACAGGCGGGACAGCAGTACTTC; CDR3 protein: CASSPGQAGQQYF
V gene: TRBV11-2; clone size: .; D gene: TRBD2; J gene: TRBJ2-1; CDR3 DNA: TGTGCCAGCAGCCCGGACGGACTAGCGGGGTTAAGGGTCCATGAGCAGTTCTTC; CDR3 protein: CASSPDGLAGLRVHEQFF
V gene: TRBV5-1; clone size: .; D gene: .; J gene: TRBJ1-1; CDR3 DNA: .; CDR3 protein: CASVVGPGEAFF
V gene: TRBV3-1; clone size: .; D gene: .; J gene: TRBJ2-6; CDR3 DNA: TGTGCCATCTGTCACTCAGCGTTACTGGGCTCTGGGGCCAACGTCCTGACTTTC; CDR3 protein: CAICHSALLGSGANVLTF
V gene: TRBV7-2; clone size: few; D gene: .; J gene: TRBJ1-2; CDR3 DNA: TGTGCCAGCAGCTTTTGGGGTCTGGGTGGCTACACCTTC; CDR3 protein: CASSFWGLGGYTF
V gene: TRBV24-1; clone size: .; D gene: .; J gene: TRBJ2-1; CDR3 DNA: TGTGCCACCAGTGATTCCGGGACGGGGAACTACAATGAGCAGTTCTTC; CDR3 protein: CATSDSGTGNYNEQFF
V gene: TRBV4-2; clone size: few; D gene: TRBD2; J gene: TRBJ2-3; CDR3 DNA: TGTGCCAGCAGCCAACAGCGGGGGAGTGGCACAGATACGCAGTATTTT; CDR3 protein: CASSQQRGSGTDTQYF
V gene: TRBV10-1; clone size: .; D gene: .; J gene: TRBJ2-3; CDR3 DNA: TGCGCCAGCAGTGGCCCCGGGACTCTCGCCGATACGCAGTATTTT; CDR3 protein: CASSGPGTLADTQYF
V gene: TRBV5-1; clone size: few; D gene: .; J gene: TRBJ2-1; CDR3 DNA: TGCGCCAGCAGCCAAGGAACCGGGGGGCACAATGAGCAGTTCTTC; CDR3 protein: CASSQGTGGHNEQFF